The clone carrying this TCR beta chain occurred once. CDR1 PRHDT and CDR2 FYEKMQ come from the germline V gene (reference sequence). The length of the CDR3 is 16 residues. With V trimmed by 2 bases and J by 3 bases, 4 bases remained unmatched. The data are from a study of OX40 agonist ivuxolimab in advanced cancers. Study as a whole: Ivuxolimab, an agonist antibody against OX40 (CD134), was given to patients.

Assay used: immunoSEQ multiplex PCR; TCRdb lists only in-frame clones, some missing. The sample holds roughly 48,000 clones, roughly 84% seen once. The source material was CD4+ or CD8+ T cells sorted from blood, sampled in a trial of the OX40 agonist ivuxolimab. This TCR derives from an adult with an advanced solid tumor such as melanoma, head and neck, liver or kidney cancer. The J gene is TRBJ2-2, the V gene TRBV13; 9 bases are a match to TRBD1. The CDR3 reads CASSLRGTGYTGELFF. In DNA form, the CDR3 reads TGTGCCAGCAGCTTAAGGGGGACAGGGTACACCGGGGAGCTGTTTTTT.